This T cell receptor beta chain was observed in a study of blood T cell repertoires in COVID-19. On the study more broadly: Whether acute or convalescent, the COVID-19 samples came from the United States, Italy and Spain. In each case, the material was cDNA or gDNA derived from T cells, B-cell-depleted T cells, or PBMCs.

Germline lookup yields CDR1 KGHDR and CDR2 SFDVKD. V dropped 2 bases and J dropped 5; count of bases not matched to a gene: 5. The CDR3 runs to 15 residues. Source study methods: Reference gene primer amplification yielded estimated nucleated cell counts. Method: immunoSEQ multiplex PCR; TCRdb's copy keeps in-frame clones and lacks some. V, J and clone size are those of that table, while D and trimming were read from the DNA. Altogether roughly 120,000 clones are present, roughly four fifths being singletons, with the ten largest covering roughly 7.3%. This clonotype originated in a human donor in a cohort sampled during active COVID-19. The sample was peripheral blood. The rearrangement links TRBV24-1 to TRBJ2-3, with 8 bases matching TRBD1. The CDR3 sequence: CATSDSGQGQDTQYF. CDR3 nucleotide sequence: TGTGCCACCAGTGATTCCGGACAGGGACAAGATACGCAGTATTTT.